The next 32 T cell receptor beta chains were all read from a single sample in a study of blood T cell repertoires in COVID-19 (dated by TCRdb to 2020 to 2021). Library generation was performed with the immunoSEQ multiplex PCR assay. In TCRdb, the immuneACCESS table is reduced to in-frame sequences with V and J assigned. These tables do not hold every clone; where another copy was compared, an unresolved V gene accounts for under half, and the others remain unexplained. For this sample there are 40,000 to 50,000 clones; about 88% appear just once. Approximately 3.1% of the sample rests with the top ten. Sequencing input: PBMCs or T cells enriched from blood (not recorded which). Receptor source: a woman aged 45-60 years who had recovered from COVID-19.

The chain couples TRBV19 to TRBJ1-5, with D possibly TRBD1 on 5 matching bases. The CDR3 extends over 14 amino acids. V lost 0 bases and J lost 5, with 8 bases in between. Germline loops: CDR1 LNHDA, CDR2 SQIVND (reference sequence). CDR3 in DNA: TGTGCCAGTAGTATAGATTGGGGCGATCAGCCCCAGCATTTT. The encoded protein is CASSIDWGDQPQHF.

This chain uses TRBV2 with TRBJ1-1, with a tentative D call TRBD1 (6 bases). The CDR3 contains 14 residues. CDR1 and CDR2 (germline): SNHLY, FYNNEI. Trimming shortened V by 6 bases and J by 1 base, and 12 bases separated the two germline ends. This CDR3 reads CASRERGGNTEAFF. In nucleotides, the CDR3 is TGTGCCAGCAGGGAACGAGGGGGGAACACTGAAGCTTTCTTT.

The gene calls are TRBV6-5 and TRBJ2-3; D call uncertain. With 6 bases removed from V and 3 bases from J, the gap between germline ends came to 10 bases. Germline CDR1 is MNHEY and CDR2 is SVGAGI. The CDR3 length is 13 residues. The CDR3 is CASRRDTTDTQYF. The CDR3 nucleotides are TGTGCCAGCAGACGCGATACTACAGATACGCAGTATTTT.

The J gene is TRBJ1-5, the V gene TRBV5-1; weak D call: TRBD1 (5 bases). This CDR3 comprises 15 residues. Germline CDR1 is SGHRS and CDR2 is YFSETQ. The V gene lost 0 bases and the J gene lost 4 bases, with 11 bases spanning the gap. CDR3 protein: CASSLAGGWNQPQHF. CDR3 DNA sequence: TGCGCCAGCAGCTTGGCCGGGGGGTGGAATCAGCCCCAGCATTTT. Full variable domain (missing parts from reference TRBV5-1 and TRBJ1-5): KAGVTQTPRYLIKTRGQQVTLSCSPISGHRSVSWYQQTPGQGLQFLFEYFSETQRNKGNFPGRFSGRQFSNSRSEMNVSTLELGDSALYLCASSLAGGWNQPQHFGDGTRLSIL.

The J gene is TRBJ2-1, the V gene TRBV11-2; TRBD2 is a possible D gene (6 bases). Germline lookup yields CDR1 SGHAT and CDR2 FQNNGV. V dropped 1 base and J dropped 7 bases, with 17 bases sitting between them. The CDR3 covers 16 residues. The CDR3 nucleotides are TGTGCCAGCAGCTTAGTTGGGCGGGAATACGGTAATGAGCAGTTCTTC. Translating it yields CASSLVGREYGNEQFF. The variable domain in full, completed from reference TRBV11-2 and TRBJ2-1, reads EAGVAQSPRYKIIEKRQSVAFWCNPISGHATLYWYQQILGQGPKLLIQFQNNGVVDDSQLPKDRFSAERLKGVDSTLKIQPAKLEDSAVYLCASSLVGREYGNEQFFGPGTRLTVL.

The chain combines TRBV3-1 (or the pseudogene TRBV3-2) with TRBJ2-1, with D perhaps matching TRBD2 (7 bases). CDR1 LGHDT and CDR2 YNNKEL come from the germline V gene (reference sequence). This CDR3 contains 18 residues. The V gene lost 5 bases and the J gene lost 1 base, with 21 bases spanning the gap. Here the CDR3 reads CASSSIMGASGSYNEQFF. The CDR3 bases are TGTGCCAGCAGCTCCATAATGGGGGCTAGCGGATCCTACAATGAGCAGTTCTTC.

The chain is built from TRBV27 and TRBJ2-1, with 7 bases fitting TRBD1. This CDR3 is 17 amino acids long. Germline trimming cut 3 bases from V and 7 bases from J; bases unmatched to any gene: 15. CDR1 is MNHEY, CDR2 SMNVEV, per germline (reference sequence). For the CDR3, the DNA is TGTGCCAGCAGTTTTTCCCGCAGAGGGGGCGCGTATAATGAGCAGTTCTTC. Its protein product is CASSFSRRGGAYNEQFF.

A single count supports this clone. The J gene is TRBJ2-1, the V gene TRBV19; the match to TRBD2 covers 9 bases. This CDR3 contains 18 residues. V trimming: 2 bases; J trimming: 7 bases; junction bases outside the gene matches: 15. CDR1 is LNHDA and CDR2 is SQIVND in the germline V gene (reference sequence). The CDR3 spells CASSISSRAGGLRNEQFF. The CDR3 DNA follows: TGTGCCAGTAGTATATCCAGTCGTGCGGGAGGGCTGAGGAATGAGCAGTTCTTC.

V is TRBV28 and J is TRBJ1-1, with D possibly being TRBD1 (5 bases). Trimming cost V 6 bases and J 5 bases, with 19 bases left between them. The CDR3 has 15 amino acids. Per the germline V gene, CDR1 is MDHEN and CDR2 is SYDVKM. In DNA form, the CDR3 reads TGTGCCAGCAGCCTCGCCCGGGGGGGGTTAACTGAAGCTTTCTTT. Translating gives CASSLARGGLTEAFF.

This sequence joins TRBV28 and TRBJ2-1; 11 nucleotides align to TRBD2. The CDR3 sequence is 16 residues long. CDR1 and CDR2 (germline): MDHEN, SYDVKM. With V trimmed by 4 bases and J by 5 bases, 7 bases remained unmatched. CDR3 in DNA: TGTGCCAGCAGTTCGTACACTAGCGGGAGAGACAATGAGCAGTTCTTC. Translation gives CASSSYTSGRDNEQFF.

The gene calls are TRBV18 and TRBJ2-3, with 7 bases that match TRBD2. V lost 6 bases and J lost 1; bases outside the gene matches: 4. CDR1 is KGHSH, CDR2 LQKENI, per germline. The CDR3 is 14 amino acids. The CDR3 protein is CASSLAGGTDTQYF. Written as DNA, the CDR3 is TGTGCCAGCTCGCTCGCGGGGGGCACAGATACGCAGTATTTT. Complete variable domain (other parts from reference TRBV18 and TRBJ2-3): NAGVMQNPRHLVRRRGQEARLRCSPMKGHSHVYWYRQLPEEGLKFMVYLQKENIIDESGMPKERFSAEFPKEGPSILRIQQVVRGDSAAYFCASSLAGGTDTQYFGPGTRLTVL.

This chain connects TRBV28 to TRBJ2-3; 14 bases map to TRBD2. The CDR3 runs 16 residues. V shed 4 bases, J shed 4 bases, and the junction held 4 bases outside the gene matches. Germline CDR1 MDHEN, CDR2 SYDVKM. The CDR3 DNA reads TGTGCCAGCAGTTCCCCGACTAGCGGGGGGGCAGATACGCAGTATTTT. This gives the protein CASSSPTSGGADTQYF.

The V call is TRBV6-6, the J call TRBJ2-6; D uncertain. V was shortened by 5 bases and J by 0 bases, with 14 bases between the two germline ends. The CDR3 covers 17 residues. Germline V gene lookup returns CDR1 MNHNY and CDR2 SVGAGI (reference sequence). DNA of the CDR3: TGTGCCAGCAGTCCAACATCCCTCAGCTCTGGGGCCAACGTCCTGACTTTC. This sequence encodes CASSPTSLSSGANVLTF.

The chain couples TRBV12-3 or TRBV12-4 to TRBJ1-5, with TRBD1 identical over 8 bases. The CDR3 is made up of 13 amino acids. V lost 5 bases, J lost 5 bases, and 2 bases stayed unmatched. The CDR3 region has the DNA TGTGCCAGCAGTCAGACAGGGGATCAGCCCCAGCATTTT. Translating gives CASSQTGDQPQHF.

The rearrangement joins TRBV5-1 to TRBJ2-1; 12 nucleotides line up with TRBD2. This CDR3 comprises 14 residues. V dropped 5 bases and J dropped 7; count of bases not matched to a gene: 4. Germline V gene data show CDR1 as SGHRS and CDR2 as YFSETQ. The CDR3 DNA reads as TGCGCCAGCAGAAGGACTAGCGGGACTAATGAGCAGTTCTTC. Protein: CASRRTSGTNEQFF.

This chain joins TRBV3-1 (or the pseudogene TRBV3-2) and TRBJ1-2; D gene uncertain. V was trimmed by 0 bases and J by 3 bases, leaving 14 bases between them. Germline CDR1 reads LGHDT; CDR2 reads YNNKEL (reference sequence). The CDR3 has 16 residues. This chain's CDR3 is CASSQDPSLRDYGYTF. DNA for the CDR3: TGTGCCAGCAGCCAAGATCCTTCCCTACGGGACTATGGCTACACCTTC.

The V call is TRBV6-2 or TRBV6-3, the J call TRBJ2-1; 9 bases are a match to TRBD2. This CDR3 contains 14 residues. V shed 5 bases, J shed 10 bases, and the junction held 9 bases outside the gene matches. The germline V gene encodes CDR1 MNHEY and CDR2 SVGEGT. The CDR3 region is CASSARLAGYEQFF. The CDR3, as DNA: TGTGCCAGCAGTGCCCGTCTAGCGGGATACGAGCAGTTCTTC.

In nucleotides, the CDR3 is TGTGCCAGCAGTTACTCCGCTGAAGCTTTCTTT. Translation gives CASSYSAEAFF. The chain has TRBV6-2 or TRBV6-3 and TRBJ1-1; D is unclear. CDR3 length: 11 amino acids. V was cut by 0 bases and J by 6 bases, with 2 bases left in between. CDR1 is MNHEY, CDR2 SVGEGT, per germline.

The chain uses TRBV28 and TRBJ2-7; D unclear. CDR1 and CDR2 (germline): MDHEN, SYDVKM. This CDR3 has 15 amino acids. The V and J ends lost 9 bases and 4 bases respectively, with 22 bases between them. The CDR3 DNA is TGTGCCAGTCAAGCGCGAGGCAGCCTACGGTACGAGCAGTACTTC. Translation gives CASQARGSLRYEQYF.

V gene TRBV28 combines with J gene TRBJ1-4, with 7 positions matching TRBD1. Per the germline V gene, CDR1 is MDHEN and CDR2 is SYDVKM. CDR3 length: 15 residues. V lost 6 bases to trimming and J lost 4 bases; unmatched junction nucleotides: 8. Written as DNA, the CDR3 is TGTGCCAGCAGCGAGAACAGGGGTCTTAATGAAAAACTGTTTTTT. Translating it yields CASSENRGLNEKLFF.

This clone was observed once. The chain uses TRBV11-2 and TRBJ1-4; TRBD1 is a possible D gene (6 bases). CDR3 size: 18 residues. Germline V gene lookup returns CDR1 SGHAT and CDR2 FQNNGV. V shed 4 bases and J shed 1 base, with 19 bases lying between them. Written as DNA, the CDR3 is TGTGCCAGCAGCTCCCTCCGCCAGGGGCTGGGAACTAATGAAAAACTGTTTTTT. Its translation: CASSSLRQGLGTNEKLFF.

The chain recombines TRBV15 with TRBJ2-3; TRBD2 agrees at 11 bases. The CDR3 sequence is 17 residues long. V lost 2 bases to trimming and J lost 3 bases; unmatched junction nucleotides: 7. The germline gives CDR1 LNHNV, CDR2 YYDKDF (reference sequence). CDR3 residues: CATSRYLGTSGTDTQYF. The CDR3 region has the DNA TGTGCCACCAGCAGATACTTAGGGACTAGCGGAACAGATACGCAGTATTTT.

The chain links TRBV18 to TRBJ1-5; 9 bases match TRBD1. The germline CDR1 and CDR2 sequences are KGHSH and LQKENI. This CDR3 has 19 amino acids. V shed 4 bases, J shed 2 bases, and the junction held 15 bases outside the gene matches. DNA of the CDR3: TGTGCCAGCTCACAAGCCGGGACAGGGAATTTGGGTGGCAATCAGCCCCAGCATTTT. Protein sequence: CASSQAGTGNLGGNQPQHF.

DNA of the CDR3: TGTGCCAGCAGTGAAAGGGGTGGGGCCAACGTCCTGACTTTC. Its protein product is CASSERGGANVLTF. The V call is TRBV2, the J call TRBJ2-6; TRBD1 might be the D (5 bases). Between the trimmed V and J ends, which lost 2 bases and 3 bases, there was a span of 5 bases. Looked up from germline, CDR1 is SNHLY and CDR2 is FYNNEI. The CDR3 is 14 residues long.

The rearrangement uses TRBV5-4 and TRBJ2-3; D may be TRBD1 (6 bases). Trimming stripped 4 bases from V and 2 bases from J, with 11 bases between. Germline V gene sequence: CDR1 SGHNT, CDR2 YYREEE (reference sequence). This CDR3 comprises 14 residues. CDR3 sequence reads: CASSAQGPTDTQYF. The CDR3 region has the DNA TGTGCCAGCAGCGCACAGGGCCCCACAGATACGCAGTATTTT.

The count of this clone is one. The chain has TRBV19 and TRBJ2-7; TRBD1 might be the D (5 bases). Germline V gene sequence: CDR1 LNHDA, CDR2 SQIVND (reference sequence). V shed 4 bases and J shed 2 bases, with 12 bases lying between them. The CDR3 consists of 14 residues. The CDR3 region is CASSTRTSTYEQYF. In nucleotides, the CDR3 is TGTGCCAGTAGTACCCGGACATCCACCTACGAGCAGTACTTC.

The chain recombines TRBV4-2 with TRBJ2-2; 7 bases fit TRBD2. From germline, CDR1 is LGHNA and CDR2 YNFKEQ. With V trimmed by 3 bases and J by 5 bases, 9 bases remained unmatched. This CDR3 contains 16 residues. In DNA form, the CDR3 reads TGTGCCAGCAGCCAGGAGACTAGCCCGAGGACCGGGGAGCTGTTTTTT. Amino acids: CASSQETSPRTGELFF.

The rearrangement links TRBV9 to TRBJ2-1, with D perhaps TRBD1 (5 bases). V dropped 5 bases and J dropped 0 bases, with 12 bases sitting between them. The CDR3 loop spans 15 amino acids. CDR1 is SGDLS, CDR2 YYNGEE, per germline. CDR3: CASRPTGSSYNEQFF. The CDR3 DNA reads as TGTGCCAGCAGGCCTACAGGCTCCTCCTACAATGAGCAGTTCTTC.

The chain has TRBV5-1 and TRBJ2-4; D perhaps matches TRBD1 (6 bases). The CDR3 consists of 14 residues. CDR1 and CDR2 from the germline V gene are SGHRS and YFSETQ. V shed 0 bases and J shed 9 bases, with 13 bases lying between them. In nucleotides, the CDR3 is TGCGCCAGCAGCTTGGCAGGGGTCGAAGGCATTCAGTACTTC. This encodes CASSLAGVEGIQYF. Using reference TRBV5-1 and TRBJ2-4 for the parts outside the CDR3, the full variable domain is KAGVTQTPRYLIKTRGQQVTLSCSPISGHRSVSWYQQTPGQGLQFLFEYFSETQRNKGNFPGRFSGRQFSNSRSEMNVSTLELGDSALYLCASSLAGVEGIQYFGAGTRLSVL.

The V call is TRBV7-9, the J call TRBJ2-7; D is possibly TRBD2 (5 bases). Germline loops: CDR1 SEHNR, CDR2 FQNEAQ (reference sequence). The CDR3 consists of 13 residues. V was trimmed by 5 bases and J by 2 bases, leaving 10 bases between them. DNA of the CDR3: TGTGCCAGCAGCCCCGGGGTAGCCTACGAGCAGTACTTC. This encodes CASSPGVAYEQYF.

This rearrangement joins TRBV6-5 to TRBJ1-2; 10 bases agree with TRBD1. The CDR3 extends over 13 amino acids. Germline V gives CDR1 MNHEY, CDR2 SVGAGI. Trimming removed 2 bases from V and 7 bases from J; junction bases left unmatched: 1. In DNA, the CDR3 is TGTGCCAGCAGTTACCGGGACAGGGGTGGCTACACCTTC. It yields the protein CASSYRDRGGYTF.

This rearrangement joins TRBV18 to TRBJ2-3; TRBD2 matches at 10 bases. This CDR3 region has 16 residues. Trimming at V came to 2 bases and at J to 1 base, leaving 3 bases not matched to a gene. CDR1 KGHSH and CDR2 LQKENI come from the germline V gene. The CDR3 DNA sequence: TGTGCCAGCTCACCAATTGGACTAGCGGGCACAGATACGCAGTATTTT. Encoded protein: CASSPIGLAGTDTQYF.